What follows is one TCR beta chain and its context. Its antigen is undetermined. The sample originates from a study of T cells in Graves' hyperthyroidism and ophthalmopathy. Study observations and caveats: It was a median approximately 6.9 months before onset that the model predicted ophthalmopathy. Blood also contained most expanded thyroid clonotypes above 0.001.

Clinical symptoms, serum thyroxine and TRAb, thyroid ultrasound and orbital computed tomography were used for the diagnoses. Germline V CDR1 and CDR2: SGHVS, FNYEAQ. V lost 6 bases and J 4 bases, leaving 18 bases between the germline ends. The CDR3 contains 15 residues. The investigators amplified TCR beta CDR3 regions from RNA transcripts. During a first-round RT-PCR of the TCR CDR3, the HTBI primer set was used. TCRdb re-analysed the multiplex PCR reads in MiXCR, keeping a single row per CDR3 protein. The data show over 500,000 distinct CDR3 sequences, 46% seen once. This receptor was obtained from an adult woman with Graves' disease, either hyperthyroidism or ophthalmopathy (not recorded which). The sample taken for sequencing was peripheral blood or thyroid tissue (not recorded which). This chain uses TRBV7-6 with TRBJ1-1, with D possibly being TRBD1 (5 bases). The DNA of the CDR3 is TGTGCCAGCAGACCCGGTACCGGGGGGGTCACTGAAGCTTTCTTT. It is translated as CASRPGTGGVTEAFF. Complete variable domain (other parts from reference TRBV7-6 and TRBJ1-1): GAGVSQSPRYKVTKRGQDVALRCDPISGHVSLYWYRQALGQGPEFLTYFNYEAQQDKSGLPNDRFSAERPEGSISTLTIQRTEQRDSAMYRCASRPGTGGVTEAFFGQGTRLTVV.